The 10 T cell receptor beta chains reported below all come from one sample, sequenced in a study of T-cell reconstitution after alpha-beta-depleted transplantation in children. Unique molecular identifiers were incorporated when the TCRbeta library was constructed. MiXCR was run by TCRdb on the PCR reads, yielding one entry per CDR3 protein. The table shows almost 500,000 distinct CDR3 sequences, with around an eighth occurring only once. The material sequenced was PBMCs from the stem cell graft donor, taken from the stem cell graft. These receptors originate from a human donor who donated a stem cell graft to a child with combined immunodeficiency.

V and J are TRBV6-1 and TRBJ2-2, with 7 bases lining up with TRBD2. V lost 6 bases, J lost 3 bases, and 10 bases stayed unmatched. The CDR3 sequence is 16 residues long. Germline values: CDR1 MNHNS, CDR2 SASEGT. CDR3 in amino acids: CASSHGEGADTGELFF. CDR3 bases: TGTGCCAGCAGCCACGGGGAGGGTGCCGACACCGGGGAGCTGTTTTTT.

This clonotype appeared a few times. CDR3 region: CSARSLRARNTIYF. As DNA, the CDR3 is TGCAGTGCTAGATCCCTCAGGGCTAGAAACACCATATATTTT. This chain connects TRBV20-1 to TRBJ1-3, with a tentative D call TRBD1 (5 bases). V lost 2 bases and J lost 5, with 13 bases in between. The CDR3 is 14 amino acids. Looked up from germline, CDR1 is DFQATT and CDR2 is SNEGSKA (reference sequence).

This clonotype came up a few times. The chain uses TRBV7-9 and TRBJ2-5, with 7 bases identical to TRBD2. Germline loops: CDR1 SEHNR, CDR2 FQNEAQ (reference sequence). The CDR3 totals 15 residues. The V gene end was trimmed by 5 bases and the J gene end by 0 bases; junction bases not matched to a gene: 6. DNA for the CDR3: TGTGCCAGCAGCCGGCGGGGGAACAACCAAGAGACCCAGTACTTC. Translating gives CASSRRGNNQETQYF.

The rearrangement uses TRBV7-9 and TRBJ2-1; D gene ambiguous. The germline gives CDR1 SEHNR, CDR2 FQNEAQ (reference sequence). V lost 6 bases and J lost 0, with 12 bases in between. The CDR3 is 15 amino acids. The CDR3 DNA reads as TGTGCCAGCAGTCAGACCACGTTCTCCTACAATGAGCAGTTCTTC. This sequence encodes CASSQTTFSYNEQFF.

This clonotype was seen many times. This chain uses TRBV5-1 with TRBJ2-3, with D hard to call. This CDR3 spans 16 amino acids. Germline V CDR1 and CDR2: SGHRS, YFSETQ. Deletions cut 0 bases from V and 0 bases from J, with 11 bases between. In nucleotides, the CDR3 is TGCGCCAGCAGCTTGGGGGTCGCTAGTAGCACAGATACGCAGTATTTT. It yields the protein CASSLGVASSTDTQYF.

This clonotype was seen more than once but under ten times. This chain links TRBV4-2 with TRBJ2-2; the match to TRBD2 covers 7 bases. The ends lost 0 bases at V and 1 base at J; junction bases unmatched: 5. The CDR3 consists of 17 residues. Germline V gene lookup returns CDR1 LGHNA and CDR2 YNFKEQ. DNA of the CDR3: TGTGCCAGCAGCCAAGATAGGGCTAGCGGGAACACCGGGGAGCTGTTTTTT. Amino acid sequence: CASSQDRASGNTGELFF.

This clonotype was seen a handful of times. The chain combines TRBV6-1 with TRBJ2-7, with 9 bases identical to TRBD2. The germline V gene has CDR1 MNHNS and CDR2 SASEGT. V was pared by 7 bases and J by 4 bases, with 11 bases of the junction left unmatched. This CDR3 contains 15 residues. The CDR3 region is CASTGLATENYEQYF. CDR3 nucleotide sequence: TGTGCCAGCACTGGACTAGCGACCGAAAATTACGAGCAGTACTTC.

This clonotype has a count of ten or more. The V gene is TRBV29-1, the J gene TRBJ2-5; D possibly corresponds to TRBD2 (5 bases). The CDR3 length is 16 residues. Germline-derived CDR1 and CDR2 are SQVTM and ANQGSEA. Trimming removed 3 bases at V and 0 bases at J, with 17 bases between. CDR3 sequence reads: CSVDGPGIEHQETQYF. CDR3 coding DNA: TGCAGCGTTGATGGGCCCGGGATCGAGCACCAAGAGACCCAGTACTTC.

This CDR3 is CASSQDEVYRNSYGYTF. CDR3 coding DNA: TGTGCCAGCAGCCAAGACGAGGTGTACAGAAACTCCTATGGCTACACCTTC. The rearrangement joins TRBV4-2 to TRBJ1-2; no clear D. V was pared by 0 bases and J by 4 bases, with 18 bases between. The CDR3 runs to 17 residues. The germline V gene has CDR1 LGHNA and CDR2 YNFKEQ.

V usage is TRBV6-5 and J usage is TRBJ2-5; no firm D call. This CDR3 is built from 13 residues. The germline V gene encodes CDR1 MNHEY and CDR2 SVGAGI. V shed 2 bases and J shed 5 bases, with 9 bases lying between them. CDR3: CASSYAAWETQYF. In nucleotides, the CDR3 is TGTGCCAGCAGTTACGCAGCATGGGAGACCCAGTACTTC.